Listed below are T cell receptor beta chains from one sample, sequenced in a study of cytomegalovirus exposure and HLA in healthy donors. Measured with immunoSEQ multiplex PCR; TCRdb has only the in-frame clones, and not every one. The top ten clones hold around 15% of a sample with 200,000 or so clones, approximately 80% of them seen once. The sequencing sample was made of PBMCs. The receptors come from a woman aged 30 to 39 in good health and CMV-seropositive. Each CDR3 is given with its conserved first and last residue. Each record gives: CDR3 protein, CDR3 DNA, V gene, clone size, D gene, J gene. D genes are given only for firm matches. Clone size is shown for a subset of rows, as once, few, many or a class of expanded clone.

CDR3aa: CASSADRAEQYF
CDR3nt: TGTGCCAGCAGCGCCGACAGGGCCGAGCAGTACTTC
v_gene: TRBV6-1
abundance: -
d_gene: TRBD1
j_gene: TRBJ2-7

CDR3aa: CASSPDTEAFF
CDR3nt: TGTGCCAGCTCCCCAGACACTGAAGCTTTCTTT
v_gene: TRBV6-6
abundance: few
d_gene: -
j_gene: TRBJ1-1

CDR3aa: CASSLASSGSSYNEQFF
CDR3nt: TGCGCCAGCAGCTTGGCGTCTAGCGGGAGCTCCTACAATGAGCAGTTCTTC
v_gene: TRBV5-1
abundance: -
d_gene: TRBD2
j_gene: TRBJ2-1

CDR3aa: CASSPTSRVASYGYTF
CDR3nt: TGTGCCAGCAGCCCGACGAGCAGGGTGGCTAGCTATGGCTACACCTTC
v_gene: TRBV14
abundance: once
d_gene: -
j_gene: TRBJ1-2

CDR3aa: CATSRVRASYNEQFF
CDR3nt: TGTGCCACCAGCAGAGTCCGAGCCTCCTACAATGAGCAGTTCTTC
v_gene: TRBV15
abundance: -
d_gene: -
j_gene: TRBJ2-1

CDR3aa: CASSLVTGKPHQPQHF
CDR3nt: TGTGCCAGCAGCTTAGTGACAGGGAAGCCTCATCAGCCCCAGCATTTT
v_gene: TRBV7-9
abundance: few
d_gene: TRBD1
j_gene: TRBJ1-5

CDR3aa: CASSLFEFEKLFF
CDR3nt: TGTGCCAGCAGTTTATTCGAGTTTGAAAAACTGTTTTTT
v_gene: TRBV28
abundance: -
d_gene: -
j_gene: TRBJ1-4

CDR3aa: CASSVLDRGDEQYF
CDR3nt: TGTGCCAGCAGCGTCTTGGACAGGGGAGACGAGCAGTACTTC
v_gene: TRBV5-4
abundance: -
d_gene: TRBD1
j_gene: TRBJ2-7

CDR3aa: CSAGVGANVLTF
CDR3nt: TGCAGCGCGGGGGTTGGGGCCAACGTCCTGACTTTC
v_gene: TRBV29-1
abundance: -
d_gene: -
j_gene: TRBJ2-6

CDR3aa: CASSDEGGLYGYTF
CDR3nt: TGTGCCAGCAGTGACGAGGGGGGGCTCTATGGCTACACCTTC
v_gene: TRBV6-1
abundance: -
d_gene: -
j_gene: TRBJ1-2

CDR3aa: CASSSQSSGNNQFF
CDR3nt: TGCGCCAGCAGCTCGCAGTCTAGCGGGAACAACCAGTTCTTC
v_gene: TRBV5-1
abundance: -
d_gene: TRBD2
j_gene: TRBJ2-1

CDR3aa: CATRTRRLQGETQYF
CDR3nt: TGTGCCACCAGAACCCGCCGCCTCCAGGGGGAGACCCAGTACTTC
v_gene: TRBV27
abundance: once
d_gene: -
j_gene: TRBJ2-5

CDR3aa: CASRIGTMNNEQFF
CDR3nt: TGTGCCAGCAGAATCGGGACAATGAACAATGAGCAGTTCTTC
v_gene: TRBV2
abundance: -
d_gene: -
j_gene: TRBJ2-1

CDR3aa: CASSSRISGQHSYEQYF
CDR3nt: TGTGCCAGCAGCTCCCGGATATCGGGACAGCATTCCTACGAGCAGTACTTC
v_gene: TRBV7-6
abundance: -
d_gene: TRBD1
j_gene: TRBJ2-7

CDR3aa: CASSLGLVGDTQYF
CDR3nt: TGTGCCAGCAGTCTAGGACTAGTCGGGGATACGCAGTATTTT
v_gene: TRBV6-1
abundance: -
d_gene: TRBD2
j_gene: TRBJ2-3

CDR3aa: CASSEGGQGQQPQHF
CDR3nt: TGCGCCAGCAGTGAGGGAGGACAGGGTCAACAGCCCCAGCATTTT
v_gene: TRBV10-2
abundance: -
d_gene: TRBD1
j_gene: TRBJ1-5

CDR3aa: CASSFAQGLSYEQYF
CDR3nt: TGTGCCAGCAGTTTCGCCCAGGGCCTTTCCTACGAGCAGTACTTC
v_gene: TRBV27
abundance: -
d_gene: -
j_gene: TRBJ2-7

CDR3aa: CASSSPGTGVQETQYF
CDR3nt: TGCGCCAGCAGCTCGCCCGGGACAGGGGTCCAAGAGACCCAGTACTTC
v_gene: TRBV5-1
abundance: -
d_gene: TRBD1
j_gene: TRBJ2-5

CDR3aa: CASSQGDQPQHF
CDR3nt: TGTGCCAGCAGCCAGGGGGATCAGCCCCAGCATTTT
v_gene: TRBV5-6
abundance: -
d_gene: TRBD1
j_gene: TRBJ1-5

CDR3aa: CAWSGQGSTNYGYTF
CDR3nt: TGTGCCTGGAGCGGACAGGGCTCTACCAACTATGGCTACACCTTC
v_gene: TRBV30
abundance: -
d_gene: TRBD1
j_gene: TRBJ1-2

CDR3aa: CASSSRNTIYF
CDR3nt: TGTGCCAGCAGTAGCAGAAACACCATATATTTT
v_gene: TRBV6-6
abundance: few
d_gene: -
j_gene: TRBJ1-3

CDR3aa: CASSQAGGRTEAFF
CDR3nt: TGTGCCAGCAGCCAAGCGGGGGGCAGAACTGAAGCTTTCTTT
v_gene: TRBV14
abundance: -
d_gene: -
j_gene: TRBJ1-1

CDR3aa: CASRDGVYEQYF
CDR3nt: TGTGCCAGCAGGGACGGGGTCTACGAGCAGTACTTC
v_gene: TRBV6-5
abundance: -
d_gene: -
j_gene: TRBJ2-7

CDR3aa: CASSPYRRSYSNQPQHF
CDR3nt: TGTGCCAGCAGCCCGTATCGACGGAGCTATAGCAATCAGCCCCAGCATTTT
v_gene: TRBV5-8
abundance: -
d_gene: -
j_gene: TRBJ1-5

CDR3aa: CSPGQGYEQYF
CDR3nt: TGCAGTCCCGGACAGGGCTACGAGCAGTACTTC
v_gene: TRBV20-1
abundance: -
d_gene: TRBD1
j_gene: TRBJ2-7

CDR3aa: CASSISGGYRNEQFF
CDR3nt: TGTGCCAGTAGTATTTCCGGGGGGTATCGCAATGAGCAGTTCTTC
v_gene: TRBV19
abundance: -
d_gene: TRBD2
j_gene: TRBJ2-1

CDR3aa: CASRELQGFNYGYTF
CDR3nt: TGTGCCAGCAGGGAGTTACAGGGCTTTAACTATGGCTACACCTTC
v_gene: TRBV6-5
abundance: -
d_gene: -
j_gene: TRBJ1-2

CDR3aa: CASSYSTVSGNTIYF
CDR3nt: TGTGCCAGCAGTTACTCCACAGTCTCTGGAAACACCATATATTTT
v_gene: TRBV6-6
abundance: -
d_gene: -
j_gene: TRBJ1-3

CDR3aa: CTSSQDGLAASTDTQYF
CDR3nt: TGCACCAGCAGCCAAGATGGACTAGCGGCAAGCACAGATACGCAGTATTTT
v_gene: TRBV1
abundance: -
d_gene: -
j_gene: TRBJ2-3

CDR3aa: CASSRQQANEQFF
CDR3nt: TGTGCCAGCAGCCGACAGCAGGCCAATGAGCAGTTCTTC
v_gene: TRBV4-2
abundance: -
d_gene: -
j_gene: TRBJ2-1

CDR3aa: CASSSQPRQGMRGYTF
CDR3nt: TGTGCCAGCAGCTCACAACCACGACAGGGTATGAGAGGCTACACCTTC
v_gene: TRBV5-6
abundance: -
d_gene: TRBD1
j_gene: TRBJ1-2

CDR3aa: CASSLVGDYEQYF
CDR3nt: TGCGCCAGCAGCTTGGTAGGAGATTACGAGCAGTACTTC
v_gene: TRBV5-1
abundance: -
d_gene: -
j_gene: TRBJ2-7

CDR3aa: CASSLDVTGHGYTF
CDR3nt: TGTGCCAGCAGCTTGGATGTGACAGGGCATGGCTACACCTTC
v_gene: TRBV5-4
abundance: -
d_gene: TRBD1
j_gene: TRBJ1-2

CDR3aa: CASSPGAGDEQYF
CDR3nt: TGTGCCAGCTCACCAGGAGCGGGAGACGAGCAGTACTTC
v_gene: TRBV18
abundance: once
d_gene: TRBD2
j_gene: TRBJ2-7

CDR3aa: CASSPSGGTIREQYF
CDR3nt: TGTGCCAGCAGCCCTTCGGGGGGTACGATTCGCGAGCAGTACTTC
v_gene: TRBV25-1
abundance: -
d_gene: TRBD2
j_gene: TRBJ2-7

CDR3aa: CASSLAYDVSRYGYTF
CDR3nt: TGTGCCAGCAGCTTGGCATATGACGTATCCAGGTATGGCTACACCTTC
v_gene: TRBV5-4
abundance: -
d_gene: -
j_gene: TRBJ1-2

CDR3aa: CASSSRDRGFEQYF
CDR3nt: TGTGCCAGCAGCTCCCGGGACAGGGGGTTCGAGCAGTACTTC
v_gene: TRBV7-9
abundance: -
d_gene: TRBD1
j_gene: TRBJ2-7

CDR3aa: CASRDSGQGAYNEQFF
CDR3nt: TGTGCCAGCCGGGATTCGGGACAGGGGGCCTACAATGAGCAGTTCTTC
v_gene: TRBV2
abundance: once
d_gene: TRBD1
j_gene: TRBJ2-1

CDR3aa: CASREDSFSYNEQFF
CDR3nt: TGTGCCAGCAGGGAAGATTCCTTTTCCTACAATGAGCAGTTCTTC
v_gene: TRBV2
abundance: -
d_gene: -
j_gene: TRBJ2-1

CDR3aa: CASSLVGTSGYNEQFF
CDR3nt: TGTGCCAGCAGCTTAGTAGGGACTAGCGGTTACAATGAGCAGTTCTTC
v_gene: TRBV7-6
abundance: once
d_gene: TRBD2
j_gene: TRBJ2-1